This entry lists 30 T cell receptor beta chains sequenced from one sample in a study of tumor-infiltrating lymphocytes in primary liver carcinoma. Germline DNA was also extracted, and blood RNA was taken from unsorted whole blood. Total RNA (approximately 0.5 ug) served as template for TCR beta cDNA synthesis primed by a constant-region primer. Three nested multiplex PCR rounds, a slightly modified ARM-PCR method, built the TCR beta libraries. PCR rounds one and two used TRBV1-TRBV30 forward primers with a C-beta reverse primer for 9 to 10 cycles each. Using its own MiXCR run on the multiplex PCR reads, TCRdb lists one record per CDR3 protein. This sample has some 190,000 distinct CDR3 sequences, with roughly three fifths found just once. The material sequenced was peripheral blood. The source is a middle-aged man with primary liver carcinoma and hepatitis B virus infection.

This clonotype was recorded many times. An end of the junction differs from the germline gene, which may be a read error. The chain carries TRBV11-2 and TRBJ2-1; TRBD2 aligns across 9 bases. The CDR3 is made up of 15 amino acids. Per the germline V gene, CDR1 is SGHAT and CDR2 is FQNNGV. The CDR3: CASTLAGVPQGRSFF. The CDR3 bases are TGTGCCAGCACCTTAGCGGGGGTACCCCAGGGCCGGTCGTTCTTC.

This clonotype has ten or more counts. The J gene is TRBJ2-1, the V gene TRBV6-2 or TRBV6-3; D may match TRBD1 or TRBD2 (5 bases each). Trimming left V 0 bases short and J 7 bases short, with 7 bases between. Germline CDR1 MNHEY, CDR2 SVGEGT. CDR3 length: 13 amino acids. The CDR3 spells CASSYSRGNEQFF. CDR3 in DNA: TGTGCCAGCAGTTACTCGAGGGGTAATGAGCAGTTCTTC.

Of note for this clonotype: The junction differs from germline at one of its ends, possibly a read error. This chain links TRBV11-2 with TRBJ2-1, with TRBD2 matching over 9 bases. The CDR3 consists of 13 residues. Germline V gene sequence: CDR1 SGHAT, CDR2 FQNNGV. CDR3 protein: CASSPGTSLDQFF. CDR3 nucleotide sequence: TGTGCAAGCAGCCCCGGGACTAGCCTAGATCAGTTCTTC.

Worth noting for this clonotype: A junction boundary mismatches the germline segment, possibly from a read error. The chain couples TRBV10-3 to TRBJ2-3; D gene unclear. Germline assignment: CDR1 ENHRY and CDR2 SYGVKD. CDR3 length: 16 residues. In DNA, the CDR3 is TGTGCCATCAGTGAGTCCGTACTTGAGAACATAGATACGCAATATTTT. Translating gives CAISESVLENIDTQYF.

In the case of this clonotype: An end of the junction differs from the germline gene, which may be a read error. The gene calls are TRBV4-1 and TRBJ2-5, with a possible D match to TRBD1 (5 bases). The CDR3 is 14 residues long. Germline lookup yields CDR1 MGHRA and CDR2 YSYEKL. CDR3 amino acids: CASSQEPGPETQHF. The CDR3 coding sequence is TGCGCCAGCAGCCAAGAACCAGGGCCAGAGACCCAGCACTTC.

This chain uses TRBV11-3 with TRBJ2-1, with 9 nucleotides matching TRBD1. The CDR3 has 14 residues. The germline V gene has CDR1 SGHNT and CDR2 YENEEA. The DNA for the CDR3 is TGTGTCGGCAGCTCTGGGACAGGGTACAATGAGCAGTTCTTC. Protein product: CVGSSGTGYNEQFF.

This clonotype was seen only once. One end of the junction is discordant with germline, which a read error may explain. The chain carries TRBV11-2 and TRBJ2-1; D may be TRBD1 or TRBD2 (6 bases each). Germline V lookup: CDR1 SGHAT, CDR2 FQNNGV. The CDR3 sequence is 15 residues long. As DNA, the CDR3 is TGTGACAGCAGCTTGCTAGGGGGGTTGGGCAATGAGCAGTCCTTC. This gives the protein CDSSLLGGLGNEQSF.

As to this clonotype: The junction departs from germline at one end; a sequencing error may be responsible. This chain links TRBV14 with TRBJ2-7; the D gene is possibly TRBD2 (5 bases). The CDR3 has 13 amino acids. Per germline, CDR1 SGHDN and CDR2 FVKESK. The CDR3 protein is CVSSQDLRGEQYF. As DNA, the CDR3 is TGTGTCAGCAGCCAAGATCTCCGGGGAGAGCAGTACTTC. Full variable domain (rest looked up from reference TRBV14 and TRBJ2-7): EAGVTQFPSHSVIEKGQTVTLRCDPISGHDNLYWYRRVMGKEIKFLLHFVKESKQDESGMPNNRFLAERTGGTYSTLKVQPAELEDSGVYFCVSSQDLRGEQYFGPGTRLTVT.

Notes on this clonotype: Germline is not matched at one junction end, which may reflect a read error. The CDR3 DNA sequence: TGTGCCAGTAGTGCGACAGGTTTTAACTATGGCTACACCTTC. Protein product: CASSATGFNYGYTF. This chain links TRBV6-1 with TRBJ1-2; possible D gene TRBD1, 6 bases. Germline V gene data show CDR1 as MNHNS and CDR2 as SASEGT. This CDR3 comprises 14 residues.

To note about this clonotype: A read error is likely, as this CDR3 ends without the conserved phenylalanine or tryptophan. The chain joins TRBV11-2 to TRBJ2-1; D uncertain. V lost 2 bases and J lost 0, with 11 bases in between. The length of the CDR3 is 16 residues. Per germline, CDR1 SGHAT and CDR2 FQNNGV. CDR3: CASSLSHSGSYNEQFS. The DNA for the CDR3 is TGTGCCAGCAGCTTATCACATTCCGGCTCCTACAATGAGCAGTTCTCC.

The V and J genes are TRBV11-2 and TRBJ2-5; tentatively, D is TRBD2 (5 bases). CDR3 length: 15 residues. Trimming took off 1 base at V and 1 base at J, with 10 bases between the two ends. The germline CDR1 and CDR2 sequences are SGHAT and FQNNGV. This CDR3 reads CASSLAPDFQETQYF. The CDR3, as DNA: TGTGCCAGCAGCTTAGCGCCGGACTTCCAAGAGACCCAGTACTTC.

This clonotype has only a few counts. The V gene is TRBV11-2, the J gene TRBJ2-5; possibly TRBD1 or TRBD2 for D (5 bases each). This CDR3 has 13 amino acids. Germline CDR1 and CDR2: SGHAT and FQNNGV. V gave up 3 bases and J gave up 3 bases, with 8 bases separating them. The CDR3 DNA follows: TGTGCCAGCAGCTTCGGGACGGAAGAGACCCAGTACTTC. Translation gives CASSFGTEETQYF.

The chain combines TRBV10-3 with TRBJ1-1; tentatively, D is TRBD1 (5 bases). The germline V gene encodes CDR1 ENHRY and CDR2 SYGVKD. The CDR3 length is 13 residues. V was clipped by 8 bases and J by 4 bases, with 14 bases between them. The CDR3 sequence is CAILTGEGTEAFF. The DNA of the CDR3 is TGTGCCATCTTGACGGGGGAGGGCACTGAAGCTTTCTTT.

V usage is TRBV6-5 and J usage is TRBJ1-6; D ambiguous. Germline V gives CDR1 MNHEY, CDR2 SVGAGI. Trimming removed 7 bases from V and 8 bases from J, with 9 bases in between. The CDR3 totals 12 residues. CDR3 sequence: CASKMGDSPLHF. The CDR3 coding sequence is TGTGCCAGCAAAATGGGTGATTCACCCCTCCACTTT.

A note on this clonotype: The germline gene is not matched at one end of the junction; a read error may be the cause. This chain uses TRBV14 with TRBJ2-7; TRBD1 agrees at 7 bases. Germline lookup yields CDR1 SGHDN and CDR2 FVKESK. This CDR3 comprises 15 residues. In nucleotides, the CDR3 is TGTGCCAGTAGCCCGTTGACAGGGAACCTCTACGAGCAGTACTTC. This encodes CASSPLTGNLYEQYF.

This clonotype was seen just once. The J gene is TRBJ1-1, the V gene TRBV28, with D possibly matching TRBD1 (5 bases). Germline CDR1 is MDHEN and CDR2 is SYDVKM. V was trimmed by 5 bases and J by 6 bases, leaving 10 bases between them. The CDR3 loop spans 12 amino acids. The CDR3 DNA follows: TGTGCCAGCAGTCTGAGGGGCCCTGAAGCTTTCTTT. Translated: CASSLRGPEAFF.

Only a few counts were recorded for this clonotype. Here the CDR3 DNA reads TGTGCCAGCAGTGGACTAGCGGGAGGGCCTTACCAAGAGACCCAGTACTTC. This sequence encodes CASSGLAGGPYQETQYF. This rearrangement joins TRBV6-2 or TRBV6-3 to TRBJ2-5, with TRBD2 identical over 15 bases. The trim removed 5 bases at V and 0 bases at J, leaving 4 bases unmatched. Germline V gene sequence: CDR1 MNHEY, CDR2 SVGEGT. The CDR3 runs to 17 residues.

The gene calls are TRBV6-1 and TRBJ2-7, with no clear D. V lost 7 bases, J lost 2 bases, and 21 bases lay in between. Germline V CDR1 and CDR2: MNHNS, SASEGT. The CDR3 contains 16 residues. In nucleotides, the CDR3 is TGTGCCAGCACCTTGATCTCGACCCCGAAGGCCTACGAGCAGTACTTC. Residues: CASTLISTPKAYEQYF.

Concerning this clonotype: Since the CDR3 does not end with the conserved phenylalanine or tryptophan, this likely comes from a read error. The V and J genes are TRBV12-3 or TRBV12-4 and TRBJ2-1; TRBD2 matches 13 bases. After removal of 5 bases from V and 9 bases from J, the junction contained 10 bases not matched to a gene. The CDR3 covers 16 residues. DNA for the CDR3: TGTGCCAGCAGTCCCTGGACTAGCGGGAGCGGAAGTGAGCAGTTCCTC. Its protein product is CASSPWTSGSGSEQFL.

This clonotype has only one observation. V usage is TRBV10-3 and J usage is TRBJ2-5; possibly TRBD2 for D (6 bases). Per the germline V gene, CDR1 is ENHRY and CDR2 is SYGVKD. The CDR3 has 13 amino acids. Trimming removed 7 bases from V and 1 base from J, with 10 bases in between. The CDR3 loop reads CAINRDSQETQYF. CDR3 in DNA: TGTGCCATCAATCGGGACTCCCAAGAGACCCAGTACTTC.

A note on this clonotype: A read error may account for a junction end that differs from germline. The chain carries TRBV28 and TRBJ1-1; the D is unclear. Germline V CDR1 and CDR2: MDHEN, SYDVKM. The CDR3 consists of 15 residues. CDR3: CANSSLDGLRPEAFF. In DNA form, the CDR3 reads TGTGCCAACAGTTCCCTGGACGGATTGCGGCCTGAAGCTTTCTTT.

As concerns this clonotype: The CDR3 ends on some other residue instead of the conserved phenylalanine or tryptophan, so this is likely a read error. This chain uses TRBV11-1 with TRBJ2-6; 9 nucleotides match TRBD1. Per germline, CDR1 SGHAT and CDR2 FQDESV (reference sequence). The CDR3 has 15 residues. CDR3 nucleotides: TGTGCCAGTAGCTGGACAGGGGCCGGGGCCAACGTCCTGACTATC. Translated, it gives CASSWTGAGANVLTI.

This clonotype was seen a handful of times. The V call is TRBV5-4, the J call TRBJ2-1; D tentatively reads TRBD1 or TRBD2 (5 bases each). This CDR3 region has 13 residues. The V end was cut by 5 bases, the J end by 9 bases, with 15 bases between. The germline CDR1 and CDR2 sequences are SGHNT and YYREEE (reference sequence). The CDR3 sequence: CASSFAGSSEQFF. CDR3 nucleotide sequence: TGTGCCAGCAGTTTCGCAGGGAGTAGTGAGCAGTTCTTC.

Comment on this clonotype: Its ends do not fully match the called genes, so a read error is possible. The chain links TRBV11-1 to TRBJ2-5, with 12 bases fitting TRBD2. Germline-derived CDR1 and CDR2 are SGHAT and FQDESV (reference sequence). The CDR3 is 14 residues long. This CDR3 reads CTSSLRLAGEAQYF. CDR3 nucleotides: TGTACCAGCAGCCTCCGACTAGCGGGAGAGGCCCAGTACTTC.

This clonotype was counted a few times. J is TRBJ2-1 and V is TRBV28, with a weak D call TRBD2 (6 bases). Per the germline V gene, CDR1 is MDHEN and CDR2 is SYDVKM. With 4 bases removed from V and 8 bases from J, the gap between germline ends came to 18 bases. There are 15 residues in the CDR3. DNA for the CDR3: TGTGCCAGCAGTTGGGGGACTCTTTCATTCGATGAGCAGTTCTTC. This gives the protein CASSWGTLSFDEQFF.

In regard to this clonotype: The conserved phenylalanine or tryptophan is not found at the CDR3 terminus, so this likely reflects a read error. The J gene is TRBJ1-5, the V gene TRBV4-1; TRBD1 aligns across 9 bases. Germline V gene lookup returns CDR1 MGHRA and CDR2 YSYEKL. The CDR3 is 17 amino acids. The CDR3 DNA sequence: TGCGCCAGCAGCCCCAAGGGCGGGACAGGGAGCAATCAGCCTCAGCATTCT. This codes for CASSPKGGTGSNQPQHS.

V and J are TRBV5-4 and TRBJ2-1; 11 bases line up with TRBD2. Germline-derived CDR1 and CDR2 are SGHNT and YYREEE (reference sequence). The CDR3 runs 15 residues. Trimming at V came to 4 bases and at J to 5 bases, leaving 5 bases not matched to a gene. The CDR3, as DNA: TGTGCCAGCAGCAAGACTAGCGGGATTGACAATGAGCAGTTCTTC. The encoded protein is CASSKTSGIDNEQFF.

This clonotype has more than one count but fewer than ten. A single base separates this from a much larger clone, so it may be a read error. V is TRBV11-2 and J is TRBJ1-6; weak D call: TRBD1 (5 bases). The germline V gene encodes CDR1 SGHAT and CDR2 FQNNGV. CDR3 length: 15 amino acids. The CDR3, as DNA: TGTGCCAGCAGCTTAGTTTTGGGGGGGGACTCACCCCCCCACTTT. This gives the protein CASSLVLGGDSPPHF.

This sequence joins TRBV6-5 and TRBJ2-7; TRBD1 is a possible D gene (6 bases). Germline CDR1 and CDR2: MNHEY and SVGAGI. The CDR3 covers 15 residues. The V end was cut by 0 bases, the J end by 0 bases, with 9 bases between. CDR3 region: CASSYSWGLSYEQYF. The CDR3 nucleotides read TGTGCCAGCAGTTACTCCTGGGGGCTCTCCTACGAGCAGTACTTC.

V gene TRBV10-3 combines with J gene TRBJ2-5, with TRBD1 as a possible D gene (7 bases). With 11 bases removed from V and 2 bases from J, the gap between germline ends came to 15 bases. Germline V gives CDR1 ENHRY, CDR2 SYGVKD. The CDR3 has 13 residues. CDR3 in DNA: TGTGCCTCAGGGGGGCGGGCTCAAGAGACCCAGTACTTC. Protein product: CASGGRAQETQYF.